These T cell receptor beta chains were read from a single sample in a study of blood T cell repertoires in COVID-19. Generated by immunoSEQ multiplex PCR, the TCRdb table keeps only in-frame clones and is missing some. The sample contains 300,000 to 400,000 clones, more than 70% of which appear only once. Sample: PBMCs or T cells enriched from blood (not recorded which). The receptor set was obtained from a woman in her late teens or twenties who had recovered from COVID-19. The CDR3 runs from the conserved cysteine through the conserved F or W.

V gene	J gene	CDR3 protein
TRBV6-5	TRBJ1-1	CASSNRQGDTEAFF
TRBV5-4	TRBJ1-1	CASSLVWGEDTEAFF
TRBV7-9	TRBJ2-7	CASSLGSGALHEQYF
TRBV6-5	TRBJ1-4	CASSYRGQGWEKLFF
TRBV5-1	TRBJ1-1	CASSMGSNTEAFF
TRBV6-5	TRBJ1-1	CATLVGGTEAFF
TRBV29-1	TRBJ1-2	CSVLTDTGGSNYGYTF
TRBV14	TRBJ2-1	CASSQEGAGGLNEQFF
TRBV10-3	TRBJ1-5	CAISAGDRNQPQHF
TRBV10-2	TRBJ2-7	CASRGLAYEQYF
TRBV5-6	TRBJ2-7	CASSPTDRGDYEQYF